A selection of T cell receptor beta chains follows, all from one sample in a study of blood T cell repertoires in COVID-19. Sequencing used immunoSEQ multiplex PCR; TCRdb keeps in-frame clones, though not all of them. The sample yields 400,000 to 550,000 clones, around nine tenths seen once. The source material was peripheral blood. The origin of the receptors is a woman aged 30 to 39 with acute or convalescent COVID-19. CDR3s include the opening cysteine and the closing phenylalanine or tryptophan. Fields, in order: clone size, J gene, D gene, V gene, CDR3 DNA, CDR3 protein. A D gene is named only where the DNA matches it firmly. Clone sizes are given selectively: once, few, many, or a class where the clone is expanded.

clone_size: once
j_call: TRBJ1-2
d_call: NA
v_call: TRBV5-5
cdr3_nt: TGTGCCAGCAGCCCTGGGCAAGTCCAGTGGGACACCTTC
cdr3_aa: CASSPGQVQWDTF

clone_size: NA
j_call: TRBJ1-5
d_call: TRBD1
v_call: TRBV5-6
cdr3_nt: TGTGCCAGCAGCCAGGGACAGGGGTCTCAGCCCCAGCATTTT
cdr3_aa: CASSQGQGSQPQHF

clone_size: once
j_call: TRBJ2-3
d_call: TRBD2
v_call: TRBV7-9
cdr3_nt: TGTGCCAGCAGCTTAGGTATAGCGTGGTTTAGCGGGGACGATACGCAGTATTTT
cdr3_aa: CASSLGIAWFSGDDTQYF

clone_size: once
j_call: TRBJ1-4
d_call: NA
v_call: TRBV19
cdr3_nt: TGTGCCAGTAGATCGGGGGGGGCTGCAACTAATGAAAAACTGTTTTTT
cdr3_aa: CASRSGGAATNEKLFF

clone_size: NA
j_call: TRBJ2-1
d_call: TRBD2
v_call: TRBV19
cdr3_nt: TGTGCCAGTAGTACAATAGCGGGGGGGCCGAGGAATGAGCAGTTCTTC
cdr3_aa: CASSTIAGGPRNEQFF

clone_size: NA
j_call: TRBJ2-7
d_call: TRBD1
v_call: TRBV28
cdr3_nt: TGTGCCAGCAGTTTGGGACAGGGAACCTACGAGCAGTACTTC
cdr3_aa: CASSLGQGTYEQYF

clone_size: NA
j_call: TRBJ1-1
d_call: NA
v_call: TRBV6-5
cdr3_nt: TGTGCCAGCATCGGGGTCGCTGAAGCTTTCTTT
cdr3_aa: CASIGVAEAFF

clone_size: NA
j_call: TRBJ2-5
d_call: NA
v_call: TRBV2
cdr3_nt: TGTGCCAGCAGGTGGCGGGAAGAGACCCAGTACTTC
cdr3_aa: CASRWREETQYF

clone_size: NA
j_call: TRBJ1-1
d_call: NA
v_call: TRBV24-1
cdr3_nt: TGTGCCACCAGTGATTTGATGTACAGTATGAACACTGAAGCTTTCTTT
cdr3_aa: CATSDLMYSMNTEAFF

clone_size: NA
j_call: TRBJ1-1
d_call: NA
v_call: TRBV30
cdr3_nt: TGTGCCTGGAGATTAAACCAGGGATTTTCGGGCACTGAAGCTTTCTTT
cdr3_aa: CAWRLNQGFSGTEAFF

clone_size: NA
j_call: TRBJ1-3
d_call: NA
v_call: TRBV10-3
cdr3_nt: TGTGCCATCAGTGATCGGGGGGCGCGGGGAAACACCATATATTTT
cdr3_aa: CAISDRGARGNTIYF

clone_size: NA
j_call: TRBJ2-5
d_call: TRBD2
v_call: TRBV4-1
cdr3_nt: TGCGCCAGCAGCCCACCGCCCGGGACTAGGGGAGAGACCCAGTACTTC
cdr3_aa: CASSPPPGTRGETQYF

clone_size: NA
j_call: TRBJ2-6
d_call: NA
v_call: TRBV11-2
cdr3_nt: TGTGCCAGCAGCTTAGTTCCGGGAAACAGATCCTATGCTTTC
cdr3_aa: CASSLVPGNRSYAF

clone_size: NA
j_call: TRBJ2-7
d_call: NA
v_call: TRBV4-1
cdr3_nt: TGCGCCAGCAGCCAAGAAGAGAGAGTCGGTTCCGACGAGCAGTACTTC
cdr3_aa: CASSQEERVGSDEQYF

clone_size: NA
j_call: TRBJ2-7
d_call: NA
v_call: TRBV29-1
cdr3_nt: TGCAGCGCCACAAAGGCCTCTACAGAGCTCTACGAGCAGTACTTC
cdr3_aa: CSATKASTELYEQYF

clone_size: NA
j_call: TRBJ2-7
d_call: TRBD2
v_call: TRBV5-1
cdr3_nt: TGCGCCAGCAGCTGGGGGGGCGGGGGGGCCTTCTACGAGCAGTACTTC
cdr3_aa: CASSWGGGGAFYEQYF

clone_size: few
j_call: TRBJ1-5
d_call: TRBD1
v_call: TRBV7-2
cdr3_nt: TGTGCCAGCACCATACAGGGGGACCAGCCCCAGCATTTT
cdr3_aa: CASTIQGDQPQHF

clone_size: NA
j_call: TRBJ2-7
d_call: TRBD2
v_call: TRBV4-1
cdr3_nt: TGCGCCAGCAGCCAAGAGTCTAGCGGTTCCTACGAGCAGTACTTC
cdr3_aa: CASSQESSGSYEQYF